This T cell receptor beta chain was found in a study of regulatory T cells in long-lasting Graves disease. Study information: The study counted Graves' disease as persistent given over 5 years of antithyroid drugs and positive TSH receptor antibodies. Notes on the study in general: Whereas 966 public clonotypes were shared by new patients, persistent patients shared more, at a few thousand.

CDR3 regions were amplified by Arm-PCR using iRepertoire HTBI primers to build TCR beta libraries. TCRdb independently ran MiXCR on the multiplex PCR reads; one entry per CDR3 protein. The sample includes about half a million distinct CDR3 sequences, about 20% of them seen just once. Time point specified: persistent/refractory GD, antithyroid drugs over 5 years with positive TRAb. RNA isolated from PBMCs was used to make the TCR library. Clinicians diagnosed Graves' disease using American Thyroid Association guidelines. This clonotype was counted many times. The antigen is unknown. The sequenced sample was peripheral blood mononuclear cells (PBMCs), obtained when the disease was refractory, from a patient treated with antithyroid drugs. The sequence was obtained from a female donor with Graves disease.

CDR3 DNA sequence: TGTGCCAGCAAGGATCGTACTAGCGGGAGATTAGAGACCCAGTACTTC. Residues: CASKDRTSGRLETQYF. The chain employs TRBV28 and TRBJ2-5; 11 positions agree with TRBD2. This CDR3 spans 16 amino acids. The V segment lost 7 bases and the J segment 4 bases; nucleotides outside the gene matches: 11. The V gene's germline CDR1 is MDHEN and CDR2 SYDVKM.